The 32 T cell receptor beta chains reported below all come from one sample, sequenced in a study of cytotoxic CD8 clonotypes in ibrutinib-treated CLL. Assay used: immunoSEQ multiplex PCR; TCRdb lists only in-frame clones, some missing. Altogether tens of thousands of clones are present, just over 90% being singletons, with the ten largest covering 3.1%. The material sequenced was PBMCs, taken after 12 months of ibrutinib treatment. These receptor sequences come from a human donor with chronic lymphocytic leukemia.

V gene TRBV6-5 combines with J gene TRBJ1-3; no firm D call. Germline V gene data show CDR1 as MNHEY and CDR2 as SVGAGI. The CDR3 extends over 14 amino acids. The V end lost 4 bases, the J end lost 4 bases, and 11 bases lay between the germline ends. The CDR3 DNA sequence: TGTGCCAGCAGTTCCCTTTTTGGAGGAAACACCATATATTTT. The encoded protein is CASSSLFGGNTIYF.

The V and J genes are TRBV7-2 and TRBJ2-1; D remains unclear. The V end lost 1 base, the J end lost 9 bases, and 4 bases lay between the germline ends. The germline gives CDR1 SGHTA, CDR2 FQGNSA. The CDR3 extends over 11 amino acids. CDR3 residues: CASSLGVEQFF. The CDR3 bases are TGTGCCAGCAGCTTAGGGGTTGAGCAGTTCTTC. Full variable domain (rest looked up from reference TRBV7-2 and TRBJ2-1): GAGVSQSPSNKVTEKGKDVELRCDPISGHTALYWYRQSLGQGLEFLIYFQGNSAPDKSGLPSDRFSAERTGGSVSTLTIQRTQQEDSAVYLCASSLGVEQFFGPGTRLTVL.

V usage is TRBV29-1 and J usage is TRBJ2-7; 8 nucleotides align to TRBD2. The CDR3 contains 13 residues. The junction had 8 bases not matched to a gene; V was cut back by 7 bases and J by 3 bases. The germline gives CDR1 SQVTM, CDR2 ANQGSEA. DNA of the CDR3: TGCAGCGCGAGAAGCGGGAGTGACTACGAGCAGTACTTC. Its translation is CSARSGSDYEQYF.

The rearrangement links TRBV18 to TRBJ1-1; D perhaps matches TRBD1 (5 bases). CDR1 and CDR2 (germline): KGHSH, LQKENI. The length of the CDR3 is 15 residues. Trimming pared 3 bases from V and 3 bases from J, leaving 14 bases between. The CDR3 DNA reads TGTGCCAGCTCACCCCAGGGACGTGTTGACACTGAAGCTTTCTTT. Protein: CASSPQGRVDTEAFF.

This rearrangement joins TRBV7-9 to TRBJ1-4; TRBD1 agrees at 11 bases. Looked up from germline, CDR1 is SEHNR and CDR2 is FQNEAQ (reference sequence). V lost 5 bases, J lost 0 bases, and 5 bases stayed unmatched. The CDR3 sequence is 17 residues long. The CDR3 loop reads CASSAGQGEATNEKLFF. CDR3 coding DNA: TGTGCCAGCAGCGCGGGACAGGGGGAAGCAACTAATGAAAAACTGTTTTTT. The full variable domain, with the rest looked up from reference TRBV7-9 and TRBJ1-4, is DTGVSQNPRHKITKRGQNVTFRCDPISEHNRLYWYRQTLGQGPEFLTYFQNEAQLEKSRLLSDRFSAERPKGSFSTLEIQRTEQGDSAMYLCASSAGQGEATNEKLFFGSGTQLSVL.

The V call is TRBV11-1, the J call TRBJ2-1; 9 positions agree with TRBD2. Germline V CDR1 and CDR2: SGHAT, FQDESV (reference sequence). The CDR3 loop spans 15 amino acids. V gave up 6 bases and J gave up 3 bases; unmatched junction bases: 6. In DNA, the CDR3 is TGTGCCAGCAGTCCCACTAGCGGGCTCTACAATGAGCAGTTCTTC. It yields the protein CASSPTSGLYNEQFF.

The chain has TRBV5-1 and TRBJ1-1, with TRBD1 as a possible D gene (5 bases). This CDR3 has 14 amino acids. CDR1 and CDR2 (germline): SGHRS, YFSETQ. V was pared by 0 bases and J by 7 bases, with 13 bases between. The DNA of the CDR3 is TGCGCCAGCAGCTTGGCGGGCAGGGATGATGAAGCTTTCTTT. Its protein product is CASSLAGRDDEAFF.

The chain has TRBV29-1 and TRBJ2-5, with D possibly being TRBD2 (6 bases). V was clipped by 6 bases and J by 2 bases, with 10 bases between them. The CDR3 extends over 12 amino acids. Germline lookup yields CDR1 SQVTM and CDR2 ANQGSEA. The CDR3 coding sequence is TGCAGCGTCTTAGCGGATCAAGAGACCCAGTACTTC. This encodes CSVLADQETQYF.

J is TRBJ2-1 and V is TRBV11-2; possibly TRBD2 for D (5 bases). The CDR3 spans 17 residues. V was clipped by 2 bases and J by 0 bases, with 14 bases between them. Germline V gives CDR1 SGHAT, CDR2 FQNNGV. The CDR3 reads CASSLTGGPSSYNEQFF. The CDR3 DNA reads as TGTGCCAGCAGCTTAACGGGCGGGCCCAGCTCCTACAATGAGCAGTTCTTC.

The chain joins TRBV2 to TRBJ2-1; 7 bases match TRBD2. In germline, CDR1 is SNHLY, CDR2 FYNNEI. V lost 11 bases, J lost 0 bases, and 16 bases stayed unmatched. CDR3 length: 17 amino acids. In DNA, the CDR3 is TGTGCCGACGTGGGGAATAGCGGGCCTAGCTCCTACAATGAGCAGTTCTTC. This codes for CADVGNSGPSSYNEQFF.

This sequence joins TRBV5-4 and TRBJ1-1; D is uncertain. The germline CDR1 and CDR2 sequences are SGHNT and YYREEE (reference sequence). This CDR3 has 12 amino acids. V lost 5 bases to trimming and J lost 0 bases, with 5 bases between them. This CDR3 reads CASRDLNTEAFF. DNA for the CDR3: TGTGCCAGCAGAGACCTGAACACTGAAGCTTTCTTT.

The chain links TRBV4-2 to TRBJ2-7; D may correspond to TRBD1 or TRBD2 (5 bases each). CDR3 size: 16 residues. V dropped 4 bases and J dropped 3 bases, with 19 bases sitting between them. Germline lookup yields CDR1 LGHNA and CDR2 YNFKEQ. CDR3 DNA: TGTGCCAGCAGCCCTCCTCCGGGACCCACACACTACGAGCAGTACTTC. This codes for CASSPPPGPTHYEQYF.

CDR3 loop: CASSPGKGVSGRVDTQYF. The CDR3 DNA reads TGTGCCAGCAGCCCCGGAAAGGGAGTTAGCGGGAGGGTGGATACGCAGTATTTT. The chain recombines TRBV4-2 with TRBJ2-3; 11 nucleotides agree with TRBD2. Germline V lookup: CDR1 LGHNA, CDR2 YNFKEQ. The trim removed 4 bases at V and 6 bases at J, leaving 15 bases unmatched. The CDR3 loop spans 18 amino acids.

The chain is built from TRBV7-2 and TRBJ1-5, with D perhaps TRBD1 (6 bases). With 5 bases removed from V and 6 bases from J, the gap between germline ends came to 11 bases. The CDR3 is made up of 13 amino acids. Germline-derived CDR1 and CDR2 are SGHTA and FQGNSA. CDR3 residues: CASSALQGQPQHF. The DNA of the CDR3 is TGTGCCAGCAGCGCCCTACAGGGTCAGCCCCAGCATTTT.

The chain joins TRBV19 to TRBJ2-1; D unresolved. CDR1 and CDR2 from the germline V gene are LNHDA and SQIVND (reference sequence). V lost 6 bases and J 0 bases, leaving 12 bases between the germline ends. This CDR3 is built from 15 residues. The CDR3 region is CASSLSWDSYNEQFF. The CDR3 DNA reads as TGTGCCAGTAGCCTTAGCTGGGACTCCTACAATGAGCAGTTCTTC. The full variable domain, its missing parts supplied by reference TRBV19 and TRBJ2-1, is DGGITQSPKYLFRKEGQNVTLSCEQNLNHDAMYWYRQDPGQGLRLIYYSQIVNDFQKGDIAEGYSVSREKKESFPLTVTSAQKNPTAFYLCASSLSWDSYNEQFFGPGTRLTVL.

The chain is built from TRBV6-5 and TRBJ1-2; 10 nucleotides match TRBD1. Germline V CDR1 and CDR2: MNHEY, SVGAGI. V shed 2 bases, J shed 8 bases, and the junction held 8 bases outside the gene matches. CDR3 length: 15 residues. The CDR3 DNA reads TGTGCCAGCAGTTACCTTGGACAGGGGGTATGGGGCTACACCTTC. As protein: CASSYLGQGVWGYTF.

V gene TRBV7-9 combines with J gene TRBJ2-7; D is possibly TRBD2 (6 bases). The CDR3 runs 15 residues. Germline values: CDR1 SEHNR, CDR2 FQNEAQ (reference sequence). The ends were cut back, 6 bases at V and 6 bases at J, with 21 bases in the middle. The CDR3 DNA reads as TGTGCCAGCAGGGCTAATAGGGGAAGGGGAGGCGAGCAGTACTTC. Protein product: CASRANRGRGGEQYF.

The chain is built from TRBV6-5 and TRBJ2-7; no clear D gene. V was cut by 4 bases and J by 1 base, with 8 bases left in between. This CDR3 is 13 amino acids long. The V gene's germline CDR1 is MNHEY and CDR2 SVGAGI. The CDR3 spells CASSFSVSYEQYF. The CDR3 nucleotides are TGTGCCAGCAGTTTCAGTGTTTCCTACGAGCAGTACTTC.

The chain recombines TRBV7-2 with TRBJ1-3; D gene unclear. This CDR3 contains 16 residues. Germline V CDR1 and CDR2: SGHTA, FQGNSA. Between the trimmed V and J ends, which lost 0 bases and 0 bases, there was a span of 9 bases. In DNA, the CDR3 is TGTGCCAGCAGCTTAGCTAAGTACTCCTCTGGAAACACCATATATTTT. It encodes CASSLAKYSSGNTIYF.

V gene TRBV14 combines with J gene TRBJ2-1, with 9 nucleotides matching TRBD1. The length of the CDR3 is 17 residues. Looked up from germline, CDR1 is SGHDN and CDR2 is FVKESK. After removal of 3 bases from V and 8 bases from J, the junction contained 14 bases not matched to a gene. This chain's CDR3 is CASSQRPGQGNYHEQFF. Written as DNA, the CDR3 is TGTGCCAGCAGCCAGAGACCGGGACAGGGTAATTATCATGAGCAGTTCTTC.

The CDR3 DNA follows: TGTGCCAGCAGCCAAGTGAGGGGAAGCACTGAAGCTTTCTTT. It specifies CASSQVRGSTEAFF. V and J are TRBV4-2 and TRBJ1-1, with TRBD1 as a possible D gene (5 bases). The CDR3 contains 14 residues. Germline V lookup: CDR1 LGHNA, CDR2 YNFKEQ. V gave up 1 base and J gave up 4 bases, with 10 bases separating them.

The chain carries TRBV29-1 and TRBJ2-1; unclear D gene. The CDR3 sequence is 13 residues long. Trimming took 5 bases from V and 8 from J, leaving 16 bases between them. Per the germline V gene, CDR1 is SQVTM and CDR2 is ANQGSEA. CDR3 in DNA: TGCAGCGTTCGAAGTCTAGTATTAGATGAGCAGTTCTTC. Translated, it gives CSVRSLVLDEQFF.

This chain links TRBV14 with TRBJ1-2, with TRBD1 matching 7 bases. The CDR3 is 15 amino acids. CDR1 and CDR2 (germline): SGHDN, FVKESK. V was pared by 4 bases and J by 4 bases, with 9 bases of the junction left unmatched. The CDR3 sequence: CASSPPGTAPYGYTF. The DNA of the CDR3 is TGTGCCAGCAGCCCTCCCGGGACAGCCCCCTATGGCTACACCTTC.

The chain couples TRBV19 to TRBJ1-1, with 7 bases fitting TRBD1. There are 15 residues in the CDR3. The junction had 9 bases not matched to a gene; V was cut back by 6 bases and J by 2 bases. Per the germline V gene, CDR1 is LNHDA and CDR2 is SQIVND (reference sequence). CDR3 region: CASRTDRSSNTEAFF. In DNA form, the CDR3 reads TGTGCCAGTAGGACGGACAGGTCCTCTAACACTGAAGCTTTCTTT.

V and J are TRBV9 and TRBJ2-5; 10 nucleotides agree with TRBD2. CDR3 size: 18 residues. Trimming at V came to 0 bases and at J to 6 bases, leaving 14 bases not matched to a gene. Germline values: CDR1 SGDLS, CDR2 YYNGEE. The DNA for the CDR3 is TGTGCCAGCAGCGTAGTTCCCAGCGGGAGGGTTGGGGAAAAGACCCAGTACTTC. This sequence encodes CASSVVPSGRVGEKTQYF. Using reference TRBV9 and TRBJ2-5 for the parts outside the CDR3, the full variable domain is DSGVTQTPKHLITATGQRVTLRCSPRSGDLSVYWYQQSLDQGLQFLIQYYNGEERAKGNILERFSAQQFPDLHSELNLSSLELGDSALYFCASSVVPSGRVGEKTQYFGPGTRLLVL.

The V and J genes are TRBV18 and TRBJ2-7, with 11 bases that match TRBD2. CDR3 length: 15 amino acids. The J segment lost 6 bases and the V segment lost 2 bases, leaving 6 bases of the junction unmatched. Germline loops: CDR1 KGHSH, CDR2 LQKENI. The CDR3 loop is CASSPSLAGEGEQYF. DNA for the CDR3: TGTGCCAGCTCACCATCACTAGCGGGAGAAGGCGAGCAGTACTTC.

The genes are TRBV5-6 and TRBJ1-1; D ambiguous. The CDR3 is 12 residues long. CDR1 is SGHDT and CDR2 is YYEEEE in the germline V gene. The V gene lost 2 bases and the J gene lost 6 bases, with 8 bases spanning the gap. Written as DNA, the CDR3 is TGTGCCAGCAGCTTCTTGAGCGCTGAAGCTTTCTTT. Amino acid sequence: CASSFLSAEAFF.

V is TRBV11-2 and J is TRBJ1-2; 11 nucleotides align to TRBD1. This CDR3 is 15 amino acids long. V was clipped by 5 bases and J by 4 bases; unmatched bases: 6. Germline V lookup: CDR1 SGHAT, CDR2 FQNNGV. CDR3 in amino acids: CASSRVGQGVYGYTF. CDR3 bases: TGTGCCAGCAGCCGAGTGGGACAGGGGGTCTATGGCTACACCTTC. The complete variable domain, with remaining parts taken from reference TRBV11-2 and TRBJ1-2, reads EAGVAQSPRYKIIEKRQSVAFWCNPISGHATLYWYQQILGQGPKLLIQFQNNGVVDDSQLPKDRFSAERLKGVDSTLKIQPAKLEDSAVYLCASSRVGQGVYGYTFGSGTRLTVV.

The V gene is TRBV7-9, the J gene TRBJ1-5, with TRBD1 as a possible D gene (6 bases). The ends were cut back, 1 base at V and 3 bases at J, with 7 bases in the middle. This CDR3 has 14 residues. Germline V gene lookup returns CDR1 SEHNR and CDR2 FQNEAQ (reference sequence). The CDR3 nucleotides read TGTGCCAGCAGCTTAGGGGACACCAATCAGCCCCAGCATTTT. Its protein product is CASSLGDTNQPQHF.

CDR3 sequence: CASSLAGQNTIYF. CDR3 nucleotides: TGTGCCAGCAGCTTAGCGGGGCAAAACACCATATATTTT. The chain links TRBV11-3 to TRBJ1-3; D is perhaps TRBD1 (5 bases). V dropped 1 base and J dropped 6 bases, with 7 bases sitting between them. This CDR3 comprises 13 residues. CDR1 is SGHNT, CDR2 YENEEA, per germline.

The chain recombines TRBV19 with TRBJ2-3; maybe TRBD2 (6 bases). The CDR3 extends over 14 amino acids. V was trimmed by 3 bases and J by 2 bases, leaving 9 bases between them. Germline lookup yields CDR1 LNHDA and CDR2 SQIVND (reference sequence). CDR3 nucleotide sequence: TGTGCCAGTAGTATGGGACTTATCACAGATACGCAGTATTTT. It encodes CASSMGLITDTQYF. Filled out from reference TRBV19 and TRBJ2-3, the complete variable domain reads DGGITQSPKYLFRKEGQNVTLSCEQNLNHDAMYWYRQDPGQGLRLIYYSQIVNDFQKGDIAEGYSVSREKKESFPLTVTSAQKNPTAFYLCASSMGLITDTQYFGPGTRLTVL.

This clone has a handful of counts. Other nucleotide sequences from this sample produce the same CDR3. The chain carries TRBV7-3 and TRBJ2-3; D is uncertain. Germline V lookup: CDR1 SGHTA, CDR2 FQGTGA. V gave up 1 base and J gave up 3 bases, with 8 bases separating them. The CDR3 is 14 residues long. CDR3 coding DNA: TGTGCCAGCAGCTTAATGTCAGTTACAGATACGCAGTATTTT. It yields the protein CASSLMSVTDTQYF.